This record covers a single T cell receptor beta chain. The germline V gene encodes CDR1 SGHDT and CDR2 YYEEEE. The CDR3 sequence is 13 residues long. J was trimmed by 4 bases and V by 4 bases; bases with no gene match: 3. Followed longitudinally, the Seattle patients had been enrolled during active infection. The data were taken from a study of blood T cell repertoires in COVID-19. Study context: Donors in the United States, Italy and Spain gave samples during acute or convalescent COVID-19. Sources were T cells, B-cell-depleted T cells, or PBMCs; the material itself was cDNA or gDNA.

Method: immunoSEQ multiplex PCR; TCRdb's copy keeps in-frame clones and lacks some. Of 200,000 to 250,000 clones listed, 70% to 90% are singletons. The sequencing sample was made of peripheral blood. The chain uses TRBV5-6 and TRBJ2-7, with 9 bases aligning to TRBD1. The receptor's source is a woman aged 50 to 60 with COVID-19, enrolled during active disease. This CDR3 is CASSRDREYEQYF. The CDR3 DNA reads TGTGCCAGCAGCCGGGACAGGGAATACGAGCAGTACTTC.